A selection of T cell receptor beta chains follows, all from one sample in a study of shared clonotypes between healthy human individuals. Sequenced by immunoSEQ multiplex PCR; TCRdb stores in-frame clones only, minus some. The sample records over 1.5 million clones, 98% being singletons. Sequencing input: naive CD4+ T cells sorted from blood. These receptors all come from a man aged 25 to 40 in good health. Each CDR3 is given with its conserved first and last residue. A D gene is named only where the DNA matches it firmly. The size of a clone is reported for some rows only, either as once, few or many, or as a class for expanded clones.

v_call: TRBV5-1; clone_size: -; j_call: TRBJ2-7; d_call: TRBD1; cdr3_aa: CASSRPGQASSTYEQYF; cdr3_nt: TGCGCCAGCAGCAGGCCGGGACAGGCTTCGAGTACCTACGAGCAGTACTTC
v_call: TRBV28; clone_size: -; j_call: TRBJ1-5; d_call: -; cdr3_aa: CASSEDRANRAQHF; cdr3_nt: TGTGCCAGCAGTGAGGACAGAGCCAATCGAGCCCAGCATTTT
v_call: TRBV15; clone_size: -; j_call: TRBJ2-3; d_call: -; cdr3_aa: CATSARKGRFTDTQYF; cdr3_nt: TGTGCCACCAGTGCTCGCAAAGGCCGATTCACAGATACGCAGTATTTT
v_call: TRBV7-9; clone_size: -; j_call: TRBJ2-1; d_call: TRBD1; cdr3_aa: CASSPLGGHDWNEQFF; cdr3_nt: TGTGCCAGCAGCCCTCTAGGGGGCCATGACTGGAATGAGCAGTTCTTC
v_call: TRBV7-3; clone_size: -; j_call: TRBJ2-2; d_call: TRBD1; cdr3_aa: CASSLTGQSTGELFF; cdr3_nt: TGTGCCAGCAGCTTAACGGGACAGTCCACCGGGGAGCTGTTTTTT
v_call: TRBV29-1; clone_size: -; j_call: TRBJ2-7; d_call: TRBD2; cdr3_aa: CSVRGGTSGSSYEQYF; cdr3_nt: TGCAGCGTCAGAGGGGGGACTAGCGGGAGCTCCTACGAGCAGTACTTC
v_call: TRBV7-6; clone_size: -; j_call: TRBJ2-1; d_call: -; cdr3_aa: CASSLAHPVRRNPNEQFF; cdr3_nt: TGTGCCAGCAGCTTAGCGCACCCGGTACGCCGAAATCCAAATGAGCAGTTCTTC
v_call: TRBV20-1; clone_size: -; j_call: TRBJ2-3; d_call: TRBD1; cdr3_aa: CSAPGTGDVYF; cdr3_nt: TGCAGTGCCCCCGGGACAGGGGACGTGTATTTT
v_call: TRBV7-9; clone_size: -; j_call: TRBJ2-3; d_call: -; cdr3_aa: CASTSGVDTQYF; cdr3_nt: TGTGCCAGCACCTCAGGGGTAGATACGCAGTATTTT
v_call: TRBV20-1; clone_size: -; j_call: TRBJ2-3; d_call: -; cdr3_aa: CSASGGDTQYF; cdr3_nt: TGCAGTGCTAGTGGGGGAGATACGCAGTATTTT
v_call: TRBV18; clone_size: once; j_call: TRBJ1-1; d_call: TRBD1; cdr3_aa: CASSLPGQGATEAFF; cdr3_nt: TGTGCCAGCTCCCTACCGGGACAGGGGGCCACTGAAGCTTTCTTT
v_call: TRBV7-9; clone_size: -; j_call: TRBJ1-2; d_call: -; cdr3_aa: CASSLEVTGEGYTF; cdr3_nt: TGTGCCAGCAGCTTAGAGGTAACAGGAGAGGGCTACACCTTC
v_call: TRBV7-3; clone_size: -; j_call: TRBJ2-1; d_call: -; cdr3_aa: CASSLEPSNEQFF; cdr3_nt: TGTGCCAGCAGCTTAGAACCTAGCAATGAGCAGTTCTTC
v_call: TRBV7-3; clone_size: -; j_call: TRBJ2-5; d_call: -; cdr3_aa: CASSPKHTRIRETQYF; cdr3_nt: TGTGCCAGCAGCCCTAAGCATACAAGGATCCGAGAGACCCAGTACTTC
v_call: TRBV7-6; clone_size: -; j_call: TRBJ1-5; d_call: TRBD1; cdr3_aa: CASSRTGGGNQPQHF; cdr3_nt: TGTGCCAGCAGCCGGACAGGGGGCGGCAATCAGCCCCAGCATTTT
v_call: TRBV7-8; clone_size: -; j_call: TRBJ1-2; d_call: TRBD1; cdr3_aa: CASSLLQGGYGYTF; cdr3_nt: TGTGCCAGCAGCCTACTTCAGGGGGGCTATGGCTACACCTTC
v_call: TRBV5-1; clone_size: -; j_call: TRBJ2-7; d_call: -; cdr3_aa: CASSGGIGDEQYF; cdr3_nt: TGCGCCAGCAGTGGCGGGATTGGGGACGAGCAGTACTTC
v_call: TRBV6-5; clone_size: -; j_call: TRBJ2-5; d_call: -; cdr3_aa: CASRIVGLAEYF; cdr3_nt: TGTGCCAGCAGGATCGTGGGTCTCGCGGAGTACTTC
v_call: TRBV7-6; clone_size: -; j_call: TRBJ2-2; d_call: -; cdr3_aa: CASSLTGLGLPGELFF; cdr3_nt: TGTGCCAGCAGCTTAACCGGACTCGGCCTTCCCGGGGAGCTGTTTTTT
v_call: TRBV29-1; clone_size: once; j_call: TRBJ1-5; d_call: TRBD1; cdr3_aa: CSVSQTGDSNQPQHF; cdr3_nt: TGCAGCGTCTCACAGACAGGGGATAGCAATCAGCCCCAGCATTTT
v_call: TRBV29-1; clone_size: -; j_call: TRBJ2-1; d_call: TRBD2; cdr3_aa: CSVGAGAIPNEQFF; cdr3_nt: TGCAGCGTTGGAGCGGGAGCCATTCCCAATGAGCAGTTCTTC
v_call: TRBV12-2; clone_size: -; j_call: TRBJ2-5; d_call: -; cdr3_aa: CASRLRANQETQYF; cdr3_nt: TGTGCAAGTCGCTTACGGGCTAACCAAGAGACCCAGTACTTC
v_call: TRBV20-1; clone_size: -; j_call: TRBJ2-1; d_call: -; cdr3_aa: CSAGRGYEQFF; cdr3_nt: TGCAGTGCTGGTAGAGGTTATGAGCAGTTCTTC
v_call: TRBV6-4; clone_size: -; j_call: TRBJ1-5; d_call: -; cdr3_aa: CASSAQVNQPQHF; cdr3_nt: TGTGCCAGCAGTGCACAGGTAAATCAGCCCCAGCATTTT
v_call: TRBV5-5; clone_size: -; j_call: TRBJ2-5; d_call: -; cdr3_aa: CASSFGGTEETQYF; cdr3_nt: TGTGCCAGCAGCTTTGGGGGGACAGAAGAGACCCAGTACTTC
v_call: TRBV28; clone_size: -; j_call: TRBJ1-5; d_call: -; cdr3_aa: CASSAGPKGVIGNQPQHF; cdr3_nt: TGTGCCAGCAGTGCCGGGCCAAAGGGGGTCATTGGAAATCAGCCCCAGCATTTT
v_call: TRBV5-1; clone_size: -; j_call: TRBJ2-6; d_call: -; cdr3_aa: CASSPALGVDNVLTF; cdr3_nt: TGCGCCAGCAGCCCCGCCTTGGGGGTGGACAACGTCCTGACTTTC
v_call: TRBV15; clone_size: -; j_call: TRBJ1-5; d_call: TRBD1; cdr3_aa: CATSRGQGNQPQHF; cdr3_nt: TGTGCCACCAGCAGGGGACAGGGGAATCAGCCCCAGCATTTT
v_call: TRBV6-6; clone_size: -; j_call: TRBJ1-1; d_call: -; cdr3_aa: CASSYRAGGTEAFF; cdr3_nt: TGTGCCAGCAGTTACCGTGCGGGCGGGACTGAAGCTTTCTTT
v_call: TRBV6-4; clone_size: -; j_call: TRBJ1-1; d_call: -; cdr3_aa: CASSDKPNTEAFF; cdr3_nt: TGTGCCAGCAGTGACAAACCGAACACTGAAGCTTTCTTT
v_call: TRBV9; clone_size: -; j_call: TRBJ2-1; d_call: TRBD2; cdr3_aa: CASSVAPSGSFSDEQFF; cdr3_nt: TGTGCCAGCAGCGTAGCTCCTAGCGGGAGTTTTTCGGATGAGCAGTTCTTC
v_call: TRBV27; clone_size: -; j_call: TRBJ2-5; d_call: TRBD1; cdr3_aa: CASTAGQGFLETQYF; cdr3_nt: TGTGCCAGCACCGCAGGACAGGGATTTTTGGAGACCCAGTACTTC
v_call: TRBV6-5; clone_size: -; j_call: TRBJ1-1; d_call: -; cdr3_aa: CASSLDGMNTEAFF; cdr3_nt: TGTGCCAGCAGCCTGGACGGTATGAACACTGAAGCTTTCTTT
v_call: TRBV19; clone_size: -; j_call: TRBJ1-1; d_call: -; cdr3_aa: CASSRGTERREAFF; cdr3_nt: TGTGCCAGTAGTCGTGGGACCGAAAGAAGGGAAGCTTTCTTT
v_call: TRBV11-2; clone_size: -; j_call: TRBJ2-6; d_call: -; cdr3_aa: CASSLVVSGANVLTF; cdr3_nt: TGTGCCAGCAGCTTGGTGGTCTCTGGGGCCAACGTCCTGACTTTC
v_call: TRBV19; clone_size: -; j_call: TRBJ2-7; d_call: TRBD2; cdr3_aa: CASSKAGWTGEQYF; cdr3_nt: TGTGCCAGTAGTAAAGCGGGATGGACCGGGGAGCAGTACTTC
v_call: TRBV29-1; clone_size: -; j_call: TRBJ2-7; d_call: -; cdr3_aa: CSVALAVEQYF; cdr3_nt: TGCAGCGTTGCTCTTGCCGTCGAGCAGTACTTC
v_call: TRBV30; clone_size: -; j_call: TRBJ1-1; d_call: -; cdr3_aa: CAWSQTMGTEAFF; cdr3_nt: TGTGCCTGGAGTCAAACCATGGGCACTGAAGCTTTCTTT
v_call: TRBV14; clone_size: -; j_call: TRBJ2-7; d_call: TRBD2; cdr3_aa: CASSSGGYEQYF; cdr3_nt: TGTGCCAGCTCCTCGGGGGGCTACGAGCAGTACTTC
v_call: TRBV12-2; clone_size: once; j_call: TRBJ2-6; d_call: -; cdr3_aa: CASRLIGEIGIAGANVLTF; cdr3_nt: TGTGCAAGTCGCCTCATCGGGGAAATCGGAATCGCTGGGGCCAACGTCCTGACTTTC
v_call: TRBV29-1; clone_size: -; j_call: TRBJ2-7; d_call: -; cdr3_aa: CSVGDSSYEQYF; cdr3_nt: TGCAGCGTTGGCGACAGCTCCTACGAGCAGTACTTC
v_call: TRBV4-2; clone_size: once; j_call: TRBJ2-3; d_call: TRBD2; cdr3_aa: CASSQDMASGRAVGTDTQYF; cdr3_nt: TGTGCCAGCAGCCAAGATATGGCTAGCGGGAGGGCCGTGGGTACAGATACGCAGTATTTT
v_call: TRBV5-1; clone_size: -; j_call: TRBJ2-3; d_call: TRBD2; cdr3_aa: CASSLASGRTDTQYF; cdr3_nt: TGCGCCAGCAGCTTGGCTAGCGGGAGGACAGATACGCAGTATTTT
v_call: TRBV28; clone_size: -; j_call: TRBJ2-2; d_call: -; cdr3_aa: CASSLSGVTGELFF; cdr3_nt: TGTGCCAGCAGCCTGTCAGGGGTTACCGGGGAGCTGTTTTTT
v_call: TRBV29-1; clone_size: -; j_call: TRBJ2-5; d_call: -; cdr3_aa: CSAKPTGQETQYF; cdr3_nt: TGCAGCGCAAAACCCACAGGGCAAGAGACCCAGTACTTC
v_call: TRBV6-1; clone_size: -; j_call: TRBJ1-1; d_call: -; cdr3_aa: CASLGRLNTEAFF; cdr3_nt: TGTGCCAGCCTGGGACGGTTGAACACTGAAGCTTTCTTT
v_call: TRBV19; clone_size: -; j_call: TRBJ2-3; d_call: -; cdr3_aa: CASSFLGGDTQYF; cdr3_nt: TGTGCCAGTAGTTTTTTAGGCGGAGATACGCAGTATTTT
v_call: TRBV30; clone_size: -; j_call: TRBJ2-5; d_call: -; cdr3_aa: CAWEPGLTQETQYF; cdr3_nt: TGTGCCTGGGAGCCGGGACTCACCCAAGAGACCCAGTACTTC
v_call: TRBV9; clone_size: -; j_call: TRBJ2-1; d_call: -; cdr3_aa: CASSGHRVRANEQFF; cdr3_nt: TGTGCCAGCAGTGGTCACAGGGTTCGGGCCAATGAGCAGTTCTTC
v_call: TRBV5-4; clone_size: -; j_call: TRBJ2-3; d_call: TRBD2; cdr3_aa: CASSMGLDRTDTQYF; cdr3_nt: TGTGCCAGCAGCATGGGACTAGACCGCACAGATACGCAGTATTTT
v_call: TRBV28; clone_size: -; j_call: TRBJ2-7; d_call: -; cdr3_aa: CASRGTPYEQYF; cdr3_nt: TGTGCCAGCCGAGGGACCCCCTACGAGCAGTACTTC
v_call: TRBV15; clone_size: -; j_call: TRBJ2-7; d_call: -; cdr3_aa: CATSRVVGTGSSYEQYF; cdr3_nt: TGTGCCACCAGCAGAGTTGTGGGGACCGGGAGCTCCTACGAGCAGTACTTC
v_call: TRBV2; clone_size: -; j_call: TRBJ2-7; d_call: -; cdr3_aa: CASIKEVASEQYF; cdr3_nt: TGTGCCAGCATCAAGGAGGTGGCTTCCGAGCAGTACTTC
v_call: TRBV2; clone_size: -; j_call: TRBJ2-2; d_call: TRBD2; cdr3_aa: CASSGLAGTRTGELFF; cdr3_nt: TGTGCCAGCAGCGGACTAGCGGGGACGCGCACCGGGGAGCTGTTTTTT
v_call: TRBV9; clone_size: -; j_call: TRBJ1-1; d_call: -; cdr3_aa: CASSGPGRNTEAFF; cdr3_nt: TGTGCCAGCAGCGGCCCCGGAAGGAACACTGAAGCTTTCTTT